A selection of T cell receptor beta chains follows, all from one sample in a study of blood T cells in healthy people across ages. MiXCR was run by TCRdb on the 5' RACE reads, yielding one entry per CDR3 protein. The sample has under 2 million distinct CDR3 sequences, around 36% seen once. Sample: blood. The receptors come from a young woman in good health. Both conserved end residues are part of each CDR3. A D gene is named only where the DNA matches it firmly. Part of the rows lack a size; the others show once, few, many or a class for expanded clones.

>TRBJ2-3|TRBD2|TRBV10-3|NA
CAISERLSGGLDTQYF
TGTGCCATCAGTGAGAGACTATCGGGGGGATTAGATACGCAGTATTTT
>TRBJ1-1|NA|TRBV10-3|many
CAIRSLGVTEAFF
TGTGCCATCAGGTCTCTGGGGGTGACTGAAGCTTTCTTT
>TRBJ2-5|NA|TRBV5-1|many
CASSLFGTAETQYF
TGCGCCAGCAGCTTGTTCGGCACAGCGGAGACCCAGTACTTC
>TRBJ2-5|NA|TRBV7-2|many
CASSITGRDQETQYF
TGTGCCAGCAGCATAACAGGGCGGGACCAAGAGACCCAGTACTTC
>TRBJ1-2|NA|TRBV13|few
CASTGQIPDFYTF
TGTGCCAGCACCGGCCAGATCCCCGATTTCTACACCTTC
>TRBJ2-1|TRBD1|TRBV29-1|few
CSVGLTGINEQFF
TGCAGCGTCGGCTTGACAGGGATTAATGAGCAGTTCTTC
>TRBJ1-1|NA|TRBV11-1|few
CASSRQTSLNTEAFF
TGTGCCAGCAGCCGACAGACGAGTCTGAACACTGAAGCTTTCTTT
>TRBJ2-7|TRBD2|TRBV27|many
CASRPTSGSSYEQYF
TGTGCCAGCAGACCAACTAGCGGGAGTTCCTACGAGCAGTACTTC
>TRBJ1-1|NA|TRBV5-1|NA
CASSLRASGENTEAFF
TGCGCCAGCAGCTTGAGGGCGTCAGGGGAGAACACTGAAGCTTTCTTT
>TRBJ1-2|NA|TRBV6-1|few
CASRATDAYGYTF
TGTGCCAGCAGGGCGACTGACGCCTATGGCTACACCTTC
>TRBJ2-3|TRBD1|TRBV9|NA
CASSVGQSTSTDTQYF
TGTGCCAGCAGCGTGGGACAGTCGACTAGCACAGATACGCAGTATTTT
>TRBJ1-2|NA|TRBV12-3/TRBV12-4|NA
CASDVTVNRYGYTF
TGTGCCAGCGACGTTACAGTCAACCGGTATGGCTACACCTTC
>TRBJ1-2|NA|TRBV2|NA
CASSVGSHGYTF
TGTGCCAGCAGTGTTGGGAGCCATGGCTACACCTTC
>TRBJ1-2|NA|TRBV18|NA
CASSPIAGTGSRGYGYTF
TGTGCCAGCTCACCAATTGCGGGAACGGGGAGCAGAGGCTATGGCTACACCTTC
>TRBJ2-5|NA|TRBV15|NA
CATSRDWEETQYF
TGTGCCACCAGCAGAGATTGGGAAGAGACCCAGTACTTC
>TRBJ2-1|TRBD2|TRBV2|few
CASRAGGLKQFF
TGTGCCAGCCGGGCGGGGGGCCTCAAGCAGTTCTTC
>TRBJ2-2|NA|TRBV6-5|NA
CATRTGNTGELFF
TGTGCCACCCGAACAGGCAACACCGGGGAGCTGTTTTTT
>TRBJ1-6|NA|TRBV25-1|few
CASSDSGGATPLHF
TGTGCCAGCAGTGATTCGGGAGGGGCTACACCCCTCCACTTT
>TRBJ1-1|NA|TRBV20-1|NA
CSARLSPGNTEAFF
TGCAGTGCTAGGTTGAGTCCCGGGAACACTGAAGCTTTCTTT
>TRBJ2-7|NA|TRBV4-1|few
CASSQVFGPYEQYF
TGCGCCAGCAGCCAAGTTTTCGGCCCCTACGAGCAGTACTTC
>TRBJ2-1|NA|TRBV3-1|NA
CVSSPPTRGAFYDEQFF
TGTGTCAGCAGCCCCCCAACAAGGGGGGCGTTTTACGATGAGCAGTTCTTC
>TRBJ2-7|NA|TRBV28|NA
CASSLVASPPEQYF
TGTGCCAGCAGTTTAGTCGCTAGTCCCCCCGAGCAGTACTTC
>TRBJ2-7|NA|TRBV27|NA
CASSPETTVTQYF
TGTGCCAGCAGTCCAGAGACGACAGTTACCCAGTACTTC
>TRBJ2-7|NA|TRBV2|few
CASSDSGQTSYEQYF
TGTGCCAGCAGTGACTCGGGACAAACAAGCTACGAGCAGTACTTC
>TRBJ2-5|NA|TRBV15|once
CATSRSPTREETQYF
TGTGCCACCAGCAGATCGCCAACCAGGGAAGAGACCCAGTACTTC
>TRBJ2-1|NA|TRBV6-6|NA
CASSYGGGGPNNEQFF
TGTGCCAGCAGTTACGGTGGAGGGGGGCCCAACAATGAGCAGTTCTTC
>TRBJ2-3|NA|TRBV10-1|NA
CASSEVVSGTDTQYF
TGCGCCAGCAGTGAGGTGGTCTCCGGTACAGATACGCAGTATTTT
>TRBJ2-3|TRBD2|TRBV19|NA
CASTQPGLAADTQYF
TGTGCCAGTACCCAGCCGGGACTAGCAGCAGATACGCAGTATTTT
>TRBJ2-7|NA|TRBV20-1|many
CSARAGQIAYEQYF
TGCAGTGCTAGAGCTGGGCAGATAGCCTACGAGCAGTACTTC
>TRBJ2-1|NA|TRBV7-6|NA
CASSSTEVEQFF
TGTGCCAGCAGCTCCACTGAGGTTGAGCAGTTCTTC
>TRBJ1-6|NA|TRBV7-3|NA
CASSTGQPYSPLHF
TGTGCCAGCAGCACCGGACAGCCGTATTCACCCCTCCACTTT
>TRBJ1-1|NA|TRBV20-1|NA
CSARDLGGSGNTEAFF
TGCAGTGCTAGAGATCTGGGCGGCTCGGGAAACACTGAAGCTTTCTTT
>TRBJ1-1|NA|TRBV15|NA
CATSRDSSAVGGAFF
TGTGCCACCAGCAGAGATTCGTCGGCAGTCGGGGGAGCTTTCTTT
>TRBJ2-1|NA|TRBV24-1|NA
CATSDFTGGNEQFF
TGTGCCACCAGTGATTTTACCGGGGGCAATGAGCAGTTCTTC
>TRBJ1-2|NA|TRBV20-1|NA
CSARDRAGANYGYTF
TGCAGTGCTAGAGATCGCGCAGGAGCGAACTATGGCTACACCTTC
>TRBJ2-1|TRBD2|TRBV7-9|NA
CASSSKAGMVDEQFF
TGTGCCAGCAGCTCTAAAGCGGGGATGGTCGATGAGCAGTTCTTC
>TRBJ2-1|TRBD2|TRBV11-2|NA
CASRPSGGRGYSEQFF
TGTGCCAGCAGGCCGTCTGGCGGGAGGGGATACAGTGAGCAGTTCTTC
>TRBJ1-5|TRBD1|TRBV2|NA
CASSDLGQGAGQPQHF
TGTGCCAGCAGCGATTTAGGACAGGGGGCGGGTCAGCCCCAGCATTTT
>TRBJ2-1|TRBD2|TRBV11-2|few
CASSPSSGGANEQFF
TGTGCCAGCAGCCCATCGAGCGGGGGGGCCAATGAGCAGTTCTTC
>TRBJ2-7|TRBD2|TRBV11-1|few
CASSRGGVDEQYF
TGTGCCAGCAGCCGGGGGGGGGTCGACGAGCAGTACTTC
>TRBJ2-7|NA|TRBV20-1|few
CSATDGISYEQYF
TGCAGTGCTACGGACGGTATCTCCTACGAGCAGTACTTC
>TRBJ2-7|NA|TRBV11-2|NA
CASSLGSYTPLAYEQYF
TGTGCCAGCAGCTTAGGATCGTATACACCTTTGGCCTACGAGCAGTACTTC
>TRBJ1-2|NA|TRBV4-1|few
CASSQDPRAYGYTF
TGCGCCAGCAGCCAAGATCCCAGGGCCTATGGCTACACCTTC
>TRBJ2-7|TRBD1|TRBV10-3|NA
CAISDVGQGLVEQYF
TGTGCCATCAGTGATGTAGGACAGGGATTGGTCGAGCAGTACTTC
>TRBJ2-5|TRBD2|TRBV12-3/TRBV12-4|many
CASSLGLAGERETQYF
TGTGCCAGCAGTTTAGGACTAGCGGGGGAGCGAGAGACCCAGTACTTC
>TRBJ2-7|NA|TRBV4-1|few
CASSPRGSSSYEQYF
TGCGCCAGCAGCCCCCGGGGGAGTAGCTCCTACGAGCAGTACTTC
>TRBJ2-6|NA|TRBV4-1|many
CASSQDGQGSGANVLTF
TGCGCCAGCAGCCAAGATGGGCAGGGCTCTGGGGCCAACGTCCTGACTTTC